The present TCR beta chain was sequenced within a study of CD8+ T cells in alopecia areata. Broader study findings: Scalp samples also contribute reads from the resident alphabeta T cells found in normal skin. Across lesional scalp, and particularly alopecia totalis/universalis, clonality surpassed that of normal scalp.

Extraction of RNA preceded its reverse transcription into cDNA, which served as the sequencing template. Assay used: immunoSEQ multiplex PCR; TCRdb lists only in-frame clones, some missing. This table holds around 150,000 clones, 55% found once. The junction had 7 bases not matched to a gene; V was cut back by 2 bases and J by 6 bases. CDR3 length: 15 amino acids. This clone was picked up a small number of times. Its antigen is not identified. The chain recombines TRBV23-1 with TRBJ1-2; 9 bases map to TRBD1. TRBV23-1 is known as an ORF, though its function is uncertain. The sequencing sample was made of CD4+ T cells sorted from blood. The sequence was obtained from a human donor in good health. The CDR3 nucleotides are TGCGCCAGCAGTCAACGACAGGGGGGCCAGAATGGCTACACCTTC. It yields the protein CASSQRQGGQNGYTF.